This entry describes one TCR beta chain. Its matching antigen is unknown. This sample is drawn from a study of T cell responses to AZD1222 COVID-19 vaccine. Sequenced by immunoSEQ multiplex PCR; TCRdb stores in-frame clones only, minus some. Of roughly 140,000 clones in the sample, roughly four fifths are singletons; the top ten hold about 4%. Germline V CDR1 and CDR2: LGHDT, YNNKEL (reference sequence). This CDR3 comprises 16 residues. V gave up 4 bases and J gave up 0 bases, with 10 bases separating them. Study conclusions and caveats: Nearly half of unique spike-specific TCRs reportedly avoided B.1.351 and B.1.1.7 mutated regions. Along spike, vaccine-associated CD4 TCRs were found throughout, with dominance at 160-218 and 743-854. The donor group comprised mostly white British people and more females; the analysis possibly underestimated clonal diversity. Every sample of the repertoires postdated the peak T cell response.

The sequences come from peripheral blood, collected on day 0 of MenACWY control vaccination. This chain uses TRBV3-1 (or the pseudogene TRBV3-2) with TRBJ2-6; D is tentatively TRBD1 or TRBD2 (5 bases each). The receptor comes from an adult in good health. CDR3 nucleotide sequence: TGTGCCAGCAGCCCGGGACGGACCTCTGGGGCCAACGTCCTGACTTTC. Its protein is CASSPGRTSGANVLTF.